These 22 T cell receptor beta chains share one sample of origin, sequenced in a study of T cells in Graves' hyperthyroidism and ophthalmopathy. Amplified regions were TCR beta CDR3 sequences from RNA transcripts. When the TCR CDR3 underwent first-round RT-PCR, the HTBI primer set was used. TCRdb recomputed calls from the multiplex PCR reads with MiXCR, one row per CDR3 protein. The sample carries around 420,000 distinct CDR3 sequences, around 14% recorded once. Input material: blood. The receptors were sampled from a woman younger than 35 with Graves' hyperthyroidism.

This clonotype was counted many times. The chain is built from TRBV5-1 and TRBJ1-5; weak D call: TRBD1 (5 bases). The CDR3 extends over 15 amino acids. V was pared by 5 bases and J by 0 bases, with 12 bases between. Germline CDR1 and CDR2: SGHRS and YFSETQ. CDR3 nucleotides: TGCGCCAGCAGACAGGACGGTAATAGCAATCAGCCCCAGCATTTT. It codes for CASRQDGNSNQPQHF. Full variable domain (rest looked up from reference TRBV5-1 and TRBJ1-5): KAGVTQTPRYLIKTRGQQVTLSCSPISGHRSVSWYQQTPGQGLQFLFEYFSETQRNKGNFPGRFSGRQFSNSRSEMNVSTLELGDSALYLCASRQDGNSNQPQHFGDGTRLSIL.

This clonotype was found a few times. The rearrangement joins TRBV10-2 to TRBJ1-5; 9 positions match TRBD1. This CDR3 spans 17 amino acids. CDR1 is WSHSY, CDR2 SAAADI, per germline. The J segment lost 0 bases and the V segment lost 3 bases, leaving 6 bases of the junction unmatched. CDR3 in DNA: TGCGCCAGCAGTGATCCGGGACAGGGATTTAGCAATCAGCCCCAGCATTTT. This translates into CASSDPGQGFSNQPQHF.

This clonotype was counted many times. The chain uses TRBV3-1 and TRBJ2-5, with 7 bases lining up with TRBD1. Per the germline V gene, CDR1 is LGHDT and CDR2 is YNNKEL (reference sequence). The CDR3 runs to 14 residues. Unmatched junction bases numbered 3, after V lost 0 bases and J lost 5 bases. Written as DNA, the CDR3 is TGTGCCAGCAGCCAAGATGACAGGGTGGAGACCCAGTACTTC. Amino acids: CASSQDDRVETQYF.

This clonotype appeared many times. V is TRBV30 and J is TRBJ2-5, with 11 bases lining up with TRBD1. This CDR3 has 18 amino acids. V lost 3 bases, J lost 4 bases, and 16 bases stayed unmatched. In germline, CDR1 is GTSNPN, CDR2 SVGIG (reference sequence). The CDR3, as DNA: TGTGCCTGGAGCGATGGGACAGGGGGAGAAGGGCCTCGAGAGACCCAGTACTTC. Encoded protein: CAWSDGTGGEGPRETQYF.

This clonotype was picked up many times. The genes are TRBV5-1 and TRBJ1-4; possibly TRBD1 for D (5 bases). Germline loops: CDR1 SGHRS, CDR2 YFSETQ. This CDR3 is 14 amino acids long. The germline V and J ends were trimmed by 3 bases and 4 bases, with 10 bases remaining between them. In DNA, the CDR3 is TGCGCCAGCAGCTCCCGGGGCTTTAATGAAAAACTGTTTTTT. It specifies CASSSRGFNEKLFF.

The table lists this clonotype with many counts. The CDR3 region is CASSTGGVNQPQHF. In DNA form, the CDR3 reads TGTGCCAGCAGCACGGGCGGGGTTAATCAGCCCCAGCATTTT. The chain links TRBV11-2 to TRBJ1-5, with unresolved D. The germline V gene encodes CDR1 SGHAT and CDR2 FQNNGV. The CDR3 has 14 amino acids. Trimming removed 5 bases at V and 4 bases at J, with 12 bases between.

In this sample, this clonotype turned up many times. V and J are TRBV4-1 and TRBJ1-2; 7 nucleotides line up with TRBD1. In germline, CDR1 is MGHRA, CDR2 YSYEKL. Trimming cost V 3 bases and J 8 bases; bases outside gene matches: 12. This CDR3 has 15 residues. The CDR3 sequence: CASSQGLTGVNGYTF. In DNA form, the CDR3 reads TGCGCCAGCAGCCAGGGGCTTACAGGGGTCAACGGCTACACCTTC.

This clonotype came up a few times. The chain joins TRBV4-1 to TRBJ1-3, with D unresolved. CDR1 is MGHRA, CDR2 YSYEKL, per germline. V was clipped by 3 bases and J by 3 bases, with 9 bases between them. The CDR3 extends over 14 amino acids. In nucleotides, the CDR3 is TGCGCCAGCAGCCACCCAGGAGGTGGAAACACCATATATTTT. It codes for CASSHPGGGNTIYF.

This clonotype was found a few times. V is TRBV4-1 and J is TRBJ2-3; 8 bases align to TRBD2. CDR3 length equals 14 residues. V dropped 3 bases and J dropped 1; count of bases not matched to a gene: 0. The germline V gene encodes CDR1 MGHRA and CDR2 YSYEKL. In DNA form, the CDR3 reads TGCGCCAGCAGCCAGCGGGGGGGCACAGATACGCAGTATTTT. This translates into CASSQRGGTDTQYF.

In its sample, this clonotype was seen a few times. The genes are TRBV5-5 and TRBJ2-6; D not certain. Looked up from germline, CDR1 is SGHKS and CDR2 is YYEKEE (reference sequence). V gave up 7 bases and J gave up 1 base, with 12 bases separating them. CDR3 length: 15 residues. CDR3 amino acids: CASAKSESGANVLTF. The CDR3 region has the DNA TGTGCCAGCGCCAAAAGTGAATCTGGGGCCAACGTCCTGACTTTC.

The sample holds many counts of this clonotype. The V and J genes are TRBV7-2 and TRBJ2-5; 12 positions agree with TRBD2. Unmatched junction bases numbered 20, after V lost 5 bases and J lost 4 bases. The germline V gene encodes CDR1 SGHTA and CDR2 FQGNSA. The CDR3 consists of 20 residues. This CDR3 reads CASSPRGGSMTSGRRETQYF. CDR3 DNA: TGTGCCAGCAGCCCCAGAGGGGGGAGCATGACTAGCGGGAGACGAGAGACCCAGTACTTC.

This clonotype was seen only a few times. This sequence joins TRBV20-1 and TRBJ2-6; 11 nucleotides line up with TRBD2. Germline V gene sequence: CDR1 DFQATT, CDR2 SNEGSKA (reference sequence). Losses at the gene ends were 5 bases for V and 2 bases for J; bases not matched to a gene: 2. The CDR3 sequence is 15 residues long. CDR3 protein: CSAVAGGPGANVLTF. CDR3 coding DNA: TGCAGTGCTGTAGCGGGGGGGCCTGGGGCCAACGTCCTGACTTTC.

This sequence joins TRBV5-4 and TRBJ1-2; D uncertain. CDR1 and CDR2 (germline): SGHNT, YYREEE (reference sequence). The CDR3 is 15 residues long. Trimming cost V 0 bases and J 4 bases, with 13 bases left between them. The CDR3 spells CASSLVGVPLYGYTF. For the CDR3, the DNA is TGTGCCAGCAGCTTGGTCGGGGTTCCCCTCTATGGCTACACCTTC.

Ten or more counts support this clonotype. CDR3 in amino acids: CASGRGVAGGYQETQYF. CDR3 bases: TGTGCCAGCGGAAGGGGAGTAGCGGGGGGCTACCAAGAGACCCAGTACTTC. The chain links TRBV28 to TRBJ2-5; 10 nucleotides align to TRBD2. This CDR3 has 17 residues. J was trimmed by 0 bases and V by 8 bases; bases with no gene match: 12. Germline-derived CDR1 and CDR2 are MDHEN and SYDVKM.

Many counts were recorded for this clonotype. The CDR3 protein is CASSLDGQGASSTEAFF. The DNA of the CDR3 is TGCGCCAGCAGCTTGGATGGACAGGGGGCTAGTAGTACTGAAGCTTTCTTT. The chain joins TRBV5-1 to TRBJ1-1; TRBD1 agrees at 11 bases. V lost 0 bases, J lost 5 bases, and 9 bases stayed unmatched. The CDR3 loop spans 17 amino acids. The germline gives CDR1 SGHRS, CDR2 YFSETQ.

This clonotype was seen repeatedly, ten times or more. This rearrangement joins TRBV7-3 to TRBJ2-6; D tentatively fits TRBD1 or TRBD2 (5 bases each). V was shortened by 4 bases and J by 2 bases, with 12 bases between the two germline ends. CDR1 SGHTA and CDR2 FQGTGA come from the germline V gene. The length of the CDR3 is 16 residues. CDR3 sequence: CASSWDGRAGANVLTF. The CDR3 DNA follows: TGTGCCAGCAGCTGGGACGGACGGGCTGGGGCCAACGTCCTGACTTTC.

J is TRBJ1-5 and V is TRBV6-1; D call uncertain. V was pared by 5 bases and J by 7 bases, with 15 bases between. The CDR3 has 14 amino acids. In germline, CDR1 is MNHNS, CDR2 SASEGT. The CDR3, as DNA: TGTGCCAGCAGTCGAGAGATGGGTCAGCAGCCCCAGCATTTT. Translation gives CASSREMGQQPQHF.

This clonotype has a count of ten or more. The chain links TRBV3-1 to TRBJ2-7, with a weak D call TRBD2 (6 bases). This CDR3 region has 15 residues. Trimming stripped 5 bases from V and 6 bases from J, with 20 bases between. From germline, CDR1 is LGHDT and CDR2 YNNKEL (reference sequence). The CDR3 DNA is TGTGCCAGCAGCGCCGCCTGGGGAGGTCGGGGCGAGCAGTACTTC. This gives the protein CASSAAWGGRGEQYF.

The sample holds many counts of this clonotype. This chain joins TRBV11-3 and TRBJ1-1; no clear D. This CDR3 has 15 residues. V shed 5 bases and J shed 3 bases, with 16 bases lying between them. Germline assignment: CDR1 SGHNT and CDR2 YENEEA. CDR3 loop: CASSPREGGHTEAFF. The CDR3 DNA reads TGTGCCAGCAGCCCGAGGGAGGGTGGTCACACTGAAGCTTTCTTT.

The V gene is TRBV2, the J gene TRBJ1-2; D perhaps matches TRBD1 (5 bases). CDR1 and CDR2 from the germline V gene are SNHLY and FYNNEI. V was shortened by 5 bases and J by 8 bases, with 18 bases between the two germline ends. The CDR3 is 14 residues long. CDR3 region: CASSNLGRVGGYTF. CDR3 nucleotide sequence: TGTGCCAGCAGTAACTTGGGACGTGTGGGAGGCTACACCTTC.

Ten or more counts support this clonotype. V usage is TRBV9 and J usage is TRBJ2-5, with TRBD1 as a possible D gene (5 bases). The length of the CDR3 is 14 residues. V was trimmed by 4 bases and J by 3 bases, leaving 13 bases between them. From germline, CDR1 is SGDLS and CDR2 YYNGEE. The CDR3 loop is CASSTGHRKETQYF. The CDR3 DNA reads TGTGCCAGCAGCACCGGACACAGAAAAGAGACCCAGTACTTC.

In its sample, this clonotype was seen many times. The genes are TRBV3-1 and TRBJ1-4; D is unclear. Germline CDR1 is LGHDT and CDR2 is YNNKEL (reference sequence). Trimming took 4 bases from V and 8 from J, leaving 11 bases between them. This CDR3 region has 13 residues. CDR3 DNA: TGTGCCAGCAGCCGCCGTGGAGAGGAAAAACTGTTTTTT. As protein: CASSRRGEEKLFF.